These T cell receptor beta chains were read from a single sample in a study of cytomegalovirus exposure and HLA in healthy donors. Data came from immunoSEQ multiplex PCR; TCRdb stores just in-frame clones and leaves some out. Of about 100,000 clones in the sample, about 74% were seen once. The sample taken for sequencing was PBMCs. These receptors came from a woman in her thirties or forties in good health and CMV-seropositive. CDR3s include the opening cysteine and the closing phenylalanine or tryptophan. A D gene is named only where the DNA matches it firmly. Only some rows state a clone size, as once, few, many or a class for expanded clones.

DNA: TGTGCCAGCAGCGTAGCGGGTTACAATGAGCAGTTCTTC; CDR3: CASSVAGYNEQFF; D: .; V: TRBV9; size: .; J: TRBJ2-1; length: 13
DNA: TGTGCCAGCAGCTTACAGGTCGACACTGAAGCTTTCTTT; CDR3: CASSLQVDTEAFF; D: .; V: TRBV7-2; size: .; J: TRBJ1-1; length: 13
DNA: TGCGCCAGCAGCTTACGACTAGACACAGATACGCAGTATTTT; CDR3: CASSLRLDTDTQYF; D: .; V: TRBV5-1; size: .; J: TRBJ2-3; length: 14
DNA: TGTGCCAGCAGCCAAGAGGCAGGAGGGAGGGTTGCAAACACCGGGGAGCTGTTTTTT; CDR3: CASSQEAGGRVANTGELFF; D: TRBD2; V: TRBV4-2; size: .; J: TRBJ2-2; length: 19
DNA: TGCGCCAGCAGCTTGTCCGAAAGGGGCGGACTGAACACTGAAGCTTTCTTT; CDR3: CASSLSERGGLNTEAFF; D: .; V: TRBV5-1; size: .; J: TRBJ1-1; length: 17
DNA: TGTGCCAGTAGTATAAGGCGGGGGGACAATGAGCAGTTCTTC; CDR3: CASSIRRGDNEQFF; D: TRBD2; V: TRBV19; size: .; J: TRBJ2-1; length: 14
DNA: TGTGCCAGCAATGGGAGTCAGCCCCAGCATTTT; CDR3: CASNGSQPQHF; D: .; V: TRBV5-7; size: .; J: TRBJ1-5; length: 11
DNA: TGCGCCAGCAGAATCGGGTTTGCAACTAATGAAAAACTGTTTTTT; CDR3: CASRIGFATNEKLFF; D: .; V: TRBV10-2; size: once; J: TRBJ1-4; length: 15
DNA: TGTGCCAGCAGCCAGGGACAGGGGACTTACGAGCAGTACTTC; CDR3: CASSQGQGTYEQYF; D: TRBD1; V: TRBV7-2; size: .; J: TRBJ2-7; length: 14
DNA: TGTGCCAGCAGTGACGGACAGACGAACACTGAAGCTTTCTTT; CDR3: CASSDGQTNTEAFF; D: .; V: TRBV6-1; size: .; J: TRBJ1-1; length: 14
DNA: TGTGCCAGCAGCCAAGATCCATATGAAAAACTGTTTTTT; CDR3: CASSQDPYEKLFF; D: .; V: TRBV4-2; size: .; J: TRBJ1-4; length: 13
DNA: TGTGCCAGCAGGCCAGGGGCCTGGAATGGCTACACCTTC; CDR3: CASRPGAWNGYTF; D: .; V: TRBV6-5; size: .; J: TRBJ1-2; length: 13
DNA: TGTGCCAGCAGTCTACAGGGGACGAATGAAAAACTGTTTTTT; CDR3: CASSLQGTNEKLFF; D: TRBD1; V: TRBV2; size: .; J: TRBJ1-4; length: 14
DNA: TGTGCCAGCAGCTTCCGGGGGGATAATTCACCCCTCCACTTT; CDR3: CASSFRGDNSPLHF; D: .; V: TRBV9; size: .; J: TRBJ1-6; length: 14
DNA: TGTGCCAGCAGCTTGACAGGGTTAGCAGATACGCAGTATTTT; CDR3: CASSLTGLADTQYF; D: .; V: TRBV5-5; size: once; J: TRBJ2-3; length: 14
DNA: TGTGCCAGCAGCGACCCGGGACAGGGGGGAGATACGCAGTATTTT; CDR3: CASSDPGQGGDTQYF; D: TRBD1; V: TRBV5-4; size: .; J: TRBJ2-3; length: 15
DNA: TGTGCCAGCACCACTGTTGGAGGTGAGCAGTTCTTC; CDR3: CASTTVGGEQFF; D: .; V: TRBV6-5; size: .; J: TRBJ2-1; length: 12
DNA: TGCAGCGTTGAGGGACAGGGGGGAAGGACTGAAGCTTTCTTT; CDR3: CSVEGQGGRTEAFF; D: TRBD1; V: TRBV29-1; size: .; J: TRBJ1-1; length: 14
DNA: TGTGCCAGCAGCTTGCCGGGACAGGGGGTCTCTGGGGCCAACGTCCTGACTTTC; CDR3: CASSLPGQGVSGANVLTF; D: TRBD1; V: TRBV11-2; size: .; J: TRBJ2-6; length: 18
DNA: TGTGCCAGCTCATCCCTCGTCGGGTATTACGAGCAGTACTTC; CDR3: CASSSLVGYYEQYF; D: .; V: TRBV19; size: .; J: TRBJ2-7; length: 14
DNA: TGTGCCAGCAGTGAATCCGGGGGGATCACTGAAGCTTTCTTT; CDR3: CASSESGGITEAFF; D: .; V: TRBV6-1; size: .; J: TRBJ1-1; length: 14
DNA: TGCAGCGTTGAACGGAGGCGGGGGGGCTTGAATGAGCAGTTCTTC; CDR3: CSVERRRGGLNEQFF; D: TRBD2; V: TRBV29-1; size: .; J: TRBJ2-1; length: 15
DNA: TGTGCCAGCAGTTCCGGGACAGAATACGAGCAGTACTTC; CDR3: CASSSGTEYEQYF; D: TRBD1; V: TRBV6-5; size: .; J: TRBJ2-7; length: 13
DNA: TGTGCCAGCAGCCTTTCGGGGGGACTCGCCTACGAGCAGTACTTC; CDR3: CASSLSGGLAYEQYF; D: TRBD2; V: TRBV4-2; size: .; J: TRBJ2-7; length: 15
DNA: TGTGCCAGCAGCCCACCGACTAGCTCGGCCTACGAGCAGTACTTC; CDR3: CASSPPTSSAYEQYF; D: TRBD2; V: TRBV7-8; size: .; J: TRBJ2-7; length: 15
DNA: TGCGCCAGCAGCCGACAGTCCTCCTTTGGGGATGGCTACACCTTC; CDR3: CASSRQSSFGDGYTF; D: .; V: TRBV5-1; size: .; J: TRBJ1-2; length: 15
DNA: TGCAGCGTCATTTTGGATACGCAGTATTTT; CDR3: CSVILDTQYF; D: .; V: TRBV29-1; size: .; J: TRBJ2-3; length: 10
DNA: TGTGCCAGCAGCCCGACAGGGCCTCGGTATGGCTACACCTTC; CDR3: CASSPTGPRYGYTF; D: TRBD1; V: TRBV6-5; size: .; J: TRBJ1-2; length: 14
DNA: TGTGCCAGCAGACCACAGGGGGCAGCTGAAGCTTTCTTT; CDR3: CASRPQGAAEAFF; D: TRBD1; V: TRBV6-1; size: .; J: TRBJ1-1; length: 13
DNA: TGCAGTGCTACACAGGAGACCCAGTACTTC; CDR3: CSATQETQYF; D: .; V: TRBV20-1; size: .; J: TRBJ2-5; length: 10
DNA: TGCGCCAGCAGCGAATACCGGGAGTATAATTCACCCCTCCACTTT; CDR3: CASSEYREYNSPLHF; D: .; V: TRBV4-1; size: .; J: TRBJ1-6; length: 15
DNA: TGTGCCTGGGGAGGGGACAGGGTCTACGAGCAGTACTTC; CDR3: CAWGGDRVYEQYF; D: TRBD1; V: TRBV30; size: .; J: TRBJ2-7; length: 13
DNA: TGTGCCAGCAGTCCCGACAAGGGTGGGAGCGGGGAGCTGTTTTTT; CDR3: CASSPDKGGSGELFF; D: .; V: TRBV6-5; size: .; J: TRBJ2-2; length: 15
DNA: TGCGCCAGCATGGGGGGGACTGTCGAAAAACTGTTTTTT; CDR3: CASMGGTVEKLFF; D: .; V: TRBV10-2; size: .; J: TRBJ1-4; length: 13
DNA: TGTGCCAGCAGCGTAGAAGGACAGGGAGGGAATGAGCAGTTCTTC; CDR3: CASSVEGQGGNEQFF; D: .; V: TRBV9; size: .; J: TRBJ2-1; length: 15
DNA: TGTGCCTGGAGGGCTGACAGGGCATTCGACACTGAAGCTTTCTTT; CDR3: CAWRADRAFDTEAFF; D: TRBD1; V: TRBV30; size: .; J: TRBJ1-1; length: 15
DNA: TGTGCCTGGAGTGGACTAAATGAAAAACTGTTTTTT; CDR3: CAWSGLNEKLFF; D: .; V: TRBV30; size: .; J: TRBJ1-4; length: 12
DNA: TGTGCCAGCACGGTGGCAGGTAGCAATCAGCCCCAGCATTTT; CDR3: CASTVAGSNQPQHF; D: .; V: TRBV6-1; size: once; J: TRBJ1-5; length: 14
DNA: TGTGCCAGCAGCCACCGACAGGGTTCAGATACGCAGTATTTT; CDR3: CASSHRQGSDTQYF; D: TRBD1; V: TRBV5-4; size: once; J: TRBJ2-3; length: 14
DNA: TGTGCCACCAGCAGAGATAAACGGGCTTTCTTT; CDR3: CATSRDKRAFF; D: .; V: TRBV15; size: .; J: TRBJ1-1; length: 11
DNA: TGTGCCTGGAGACATAGCTTTTTGGACTATGGCTACACCTTC; CDR3: CAWRHSFLDYGYTF; D: .; V: TRBV30; size: few; J: TRBJ1-2; length: 14
DNA: TGTGCCAGCAGTCGCACAGGGAACACTGAAGCTTTCTTT; CDR3: CASSRTGNTEAFF; D: .; V: TRBV6-5; size: .; J: TRBJ1-1; length: 13
DNA: TGTGCCAGCAGTGAGATGGGGGGAGGCAGGGAAAGGTCCTACGAGCAGTACTTC; CDR3: CASSEMGGGRERSYEQYF; D: .; V: TRBV6-1; size: once; J: TRBJ2-7; length: 18
DNA: TGTGCCAGCAGCGCACAGGGGCCCACCGGGGAGCTGTTTTTT; CDR3: CASSAQGPTGELFF; D: TRBD1; V: TRBV9; size: .; J: TRBJ2-2; length: 14
DNA: TGTGCCAGCAGCTTAGATATGCAGTTCCATGGCTACACCTTC; CDR3: CASSLDMQFHGYTF; D: .; V: TRBV11-2; size: .; J: TRBJ1-2; length: 14
DNA: TGCGCCAGCAGCCTCGAAGAGACCCAGTACTTC; CDR3: CASSLEETQYF; D: .; V: TRBV5-1; size: .; J: TRBJ2-5; length: 11
DNA: TGTGCCAGCAGCTTAGCGAGAGGGAACACCGGGGAGCTGTTTTTT; CDR3: CASSLARGNTGELFF; D: .; V: TRBV7-9; size: .; J: TRBJ2-2; length: 15
DNA: TGTGCCAGCAGCTTGGGTCAGGCTAGCAATCAGCCCCAGCATTTT; CDR3: CASSLGQASNQPQHF; D: .; V: TRBV5-5; size: .; J: TRBJ1-5; length: 15
DNA: TGTGCCAGTAGTAAAGGGACACCTCAATCGTATCAGCCCCAGCATTTT; CDR3: CASSKGTPQSYQPQHF; D: .; V: TRBV19; size: once; J: TRBJ1-5; length: 16
DNA: TGTGCCAGTAGTACCACCGGGACAGGGGTTGGGGGAGATACGCAGTATTTT; CDR3: CASSTTGTGVGGDTQYF; D: TRBD1; V: TRBV19; size: .; J: TRBJ2-3; length: 17
DNA: TGTGCCAGCTCACCATCCTTTAGGGGGAACACTGAAGCTTTCTTT; CDR3: CASSPSFRGNTEAFF; D: .; V: TRBV18; size: .; J: TRBJ1-1; length: 15
DNA: TGCGCCAGCAGCTTGGCCTCTCGGGACTATGGCTACACCTTC; CDR3: CASSLASRDYGYTF; D: .; V: TRBV5-1; size: few; J: TRBJ1-2; length: 14
DNA: TGTGCCAGCAGTGTTGACGGAGTTAGGAACGCAGATACGCAGTATTTT; CDR3: CASSVDGVRNADTQYF; D: .; V: TRBV6-1; size: .; J: TRBJ2-3; length: 16
DNA: TGTGCCAGCAGTGCCGGACAGGGTTTTTACACCGAAGCTTTCTTT; CDR3: CASSAGQGFYTEAFF; D: TRBD1; V: TRBV25-1; size: .; J: TRBJ1-1; length: 15
DNA: TGTGCCAGCAGCTTGGGGCTAGCTTTCGCCGAGCAGTACTTC; CDR3: CASSLGLAFAEQYF; D: .; V: TRBV5-6; size: .; J: TRBJ2-7; length: 14
DNA: TGTGCCTGGAGCGGGGGGGGCACAGATACGCAGTATTTT; CDR3: CAWSGGGTDTQYF; D: TRBD2; V: TRBV30; size: once; J: TRBJ2-3; length: 13
DNA: TGTGCCAGCAGCTCCGCGGGGGGGGCCCCCGGGGAGCTGTTTTTT; CDR3: CASSSAGGAPGELFF; D: TRBD2; V: TRBV7-9; size: .; J: TRBJ2-2; length: 15
DNA: TGTGCCAGCAGCTTAAGTTCGAACAGGGGGAGGGGCACTGAAGCTTTCTTT; CDR3: CASSLSSNRGRGTEAFF; D: TRBD1; V: TRBV7-2; size: .; J: TRBJ1-1; length: 17
DNA: TGTGCCTGGATCTCAATGAGGGGGCGGACTGAAGCTTTCTTT; CDR3: CAWISMRGRTEAFF; D: TRBD1; V: TRBV30; size: few; J: TRBJ1-1; length: 14
DNA: TGCACCAGCAGCCAAGCGGACAGGTTCGGGGGCTACACCTTC; CDR3: CTSSQADRFGGYTF; D: .; V: TRBV1; size: .; J: TRBJ1-2; length: 14